The 18 T cell receptor beta chains below all came from one sample that was sequenced in a study of cytomegalovirus exposure and HLA in healthy donors (TCRdb year 2017). The library was built by means of the immunoSEQ multiplex PCR assay. TCRdb provides this immuneACCESS table in a form limited to in-frame rearrangements. Some clones are lacking; in checked studies, under half of them reflect an unresolved V gene, and why the rest are absent is not known. The sample table shows about 220,000 clones, and 80% to 95% are seen once. The ten top clones hold approximately 1.1% of the sample. The sample consisted of PBMCs. These receptors were taken from a young woman in good health and CMV-seronegative.

As for this clone: Other DNA sequences in this specimen translate into the identical CDR3. The chain uses TRBV28 and TRBJ2-7; 9 bases line up with TRBD1. Germline V gives CDR1 MDHEN, CDR2 SYDVKM. V trimming: 5 bases; J trimming: 2 bases; junction bases outside the gene matches: 4. The CDR3 consists of 14 residues. The CDR3 sequence: CASSLTGGAYEQYF. Written as DNA, the CDR3 is TGTGCCAGCAGTCTAACAGGGGGCGCCTACGAGCAGTACTTC. The full variable domain, with the rest looked up from reference TRBV28 and TRBJ2-7, is DVKVTQSSRYLVKRTGEKVFLECVQDMDHENMFWYRQDPGLGLRLIYFSYDVKMKEKGDIPEGYSVSREKKERFSLILESASTNQTSMYLCASSLTGGAYEQYFGPGTRLTVT.

This clone was counted a single time. The V gene is TRBV5-1, the J gene TRBJ2-1, with D possibly matching TRBD2 (6 bases). This CDR3 comprises 17 residues. CDR1 SGHRS and CDR2 YFSETQ come from the germline V gene. The V end lost 4 bases, the J end lost 1 base, and 18 bases lay between the germline ends. The CDR3 spells CASSNIFGAGSYNEQFF. The DNA of the CDR3 is TGCGCCAGCAGCAATATATTCGGGGCGGGGTCCTACAATGAGCAGTTCTTC.

This chain joins TRBV4-2 and TRBJ1-4; D not resolved. V was clipped by 4 bases and J by 8 bases, with 14 bases between them. The germline CDR1 and CDR2 sequences are LGHNA and YNFKEQ. The CDR3 spans 14 residues. The CDR3 region is CASSPPGFAEKLFF. CDR3 in DNA: TGTGCCAGCAGCCCCCCGGGGTTCGCGGAAAAACTGTTTTTT.

The V call is TRBV14, the J call TRBJ1-2; D is possibly TRBD1 (5 bases). V was clipped by 3 bases and J by 0 bases, with 14 bases between them. Germline V gene data show CDR1 as SGHDN and CDR2 as FVKESK. This CDR3 spans 16 amino acids. The DNA for the CDR3 is TGTGCCAGCAGCCAGTACATGACAGCAGCTAACTATGGCTACACCTTC. As protein: CASSQYMTAANYGYTF.

The DNA for the CDR3 is TGTGCCAGCACCGGCGGGGCTATGGGAAACATTCAGTACTTC. It is translated as CASTGGAMGNIQYF. The gene calls are TRBV30 and TRBJ2-4, with D possibly matching TRBD2 (6 bases). The CDR3 is made up of 14 amino acids. Germline V gene lookup returns CDR1 GTSNPN and CDR2 SVGIG (reference sequence). With 8 bases removed from V and 6 bases from J, the gap between germline ends came to 20 bases.

The V and J genes are TRBV21-1 and TRBJ2-7; TRBD1 is the table's D call and was not checked against the DNA. TRBV21-1 is a documented pseudogene. The CDR3 totals 15 residues. The CDR3 DNA follows: TGTGCCAGCAGCAAATCCGGGACAGAGAATTACGAGCAGTACTTC. Translation gives CASSKSGTENYEQYF.

The chain has TRBV4-2 and TRBJ2-7, with D possibly being TRBD1 (5 bases). The germline V and J ends were trimmed by 1 base and 6 bases, with 16 bases remaining between them. The V gene's germline CDR1 is LGHNA and CDR2 YNFKEQ. The CDR3 contains 15 residues. Here the CDR3 DNA reads TGTGCCAGCAGCCAAGTGTTGGACACCGGTCGCGAGCAGTACTTC. Its protein product is CASSQVLDTGREQYF.

The V and J genes are TRBV5-1 and TRBJ2-1; possible D gene TRBD2, 6 bases. Trimming stripped 4 bases from V and 2 bases from J, with 13 bases between. The CDR3 is 15 amino acids. The germline gives CDR1 SGHRS, CDR2 YFSETQ. CDR3 nucleotide sequence: TGCGCCAGCAGCGGAGGGACCTTAACCTACAATGAGCAGTTCTTC. Translated, it gives CASSGGTLTYNEQFF. Full variable domain (rest looked up from reference TRBV5-1 and TRBJ2-1): KAGVTQTPRYLIKTRGQQVTLSCSPISGHRSVSWYQQTPGQGLQFLFEYFSETQRNKGNFPGRFSGRQFSNSRSEMNVSTLELGDSALYLCASSGGTLTYNEQFFGPGTRLTVL.

This chain links TRBV27 with TRBJ1-3; no firm D call. The V gene lost 6 bases and the J gene lost 0 bases, with 9 bases spanning the gap. The CDR3 loop spans 14 amino acids. Germline V gene sequence: CDR1 MNHEY, CDR2 SMNVEV (reference sequence). The CDR3 bases are TGTGCCAGCAGCCCGACTATCTCTGGAAACACCATATATTTT. Translation: CASSPTISGNTIYF.

V is TRBV6-1 and J is TRBJ2-5; maybe TRBD1 (6 bases). Germline V lookup: CDR1 MNHNS, CDR2 SASEGT. The V end lost 1 base, the J end lost 5 bases, and 8 bases lay between the germline ends. The CDR3 consists of 13 residues. The chain's CDR3 is CASSEGTVETQYF. The CDR3 DNA follows: TGTGCCAGCAGTGAAGGGACAGTCGAGACCCAGTACTTC.

This clone occurred once. V gene TRBV27 combines with J gene TRBJ2-3; D uncertain. This CDR3 contains 15 residues. The germline gives CDR1 MNHEY, CDR2 SMNVEV (reference sequence). Deletions cut 6 bases from V and 0 bases from J, with 13 bases between. CDR3 coding DNA: TGTGCCAGCAGCCCCCCCACTTTTAGCACAGATACGCAGTATTTT. This codes for CASSPPTFSTDTQYF.

This chain uses TRBV5-6 with TRBJ2-1; D perhaps matches TRBD1 (6 bases). Germline CDR1 is SGHDT and CDR2 is YYEEEE. The CDR3 is 14 residues long. V was cut by 4 bases and J by 5 bases, with 13 bases left in between. CDR3 DNA sequence: TGTGCCAGCAGCCCTCTGGACAGAAACAATGAGCAGTTCTTC. Amino acid sequence: CASSPLDRNNEQFF. Complete variable domain (other parts from reference TRBV5-6 and TRBJ2-1): DAGVTQSPTHLIKTRGQQVTLRCSPKSGHDTVSWYQQALGQGPQFIFQYYEEEERQRGNFPDRFSGHQFPNYSSELNVNALLLGDSALYLCASSPLDRNNEQFFGPGTRLTVL.

This chain joins TRBV27 and TRBJ2-7; D possibly corresponds to TRBD2 (5 bases). From germline, CDR1 is MNHEY and CDR2 SMNVEV (reference sequence). The CDR3 sequence is 15 residues long. The V and J ends lost 3 bases and 2 bases respectively, with 14 bases between them. As DNA, the CDR3 is TGTGCCAGCAGTTTCTTAAACCGGGAACCCTACGAGCAGTACTTC. Translated, it gives CASSFLNREPYEQYF.

The chain carries TRBV11-2 and TRBJ1-3; 7 bases align to TRBD1. The CDR3 runs 16 residues. CDR1 SGHAT and CDR2 FQNNGV come from the germline V gene. V was clipped by 4 bases and J by 2 bases; unmatched bases: 8. This CDR3 reads CASSSTRDSAGNTIYF. CDR3 nucleotide sequence: TGTGCCAGCAGCTCGACCCGGGACAGCGCTGGAAACACCATATATTTT.

The chain uses TRBV14 and TRBJ2-7; 9 bases fit TRBD1. Germline V CDR1 and CDR2: SGHDN, FVKESK. The CDR3 consists of 15 residues. Trimming at V came to 3 bases and at J to 4 bases, leaving 7 bases not matched to a gene. The CDR3 region has the DNA TGTGCCAGCAGCCAGACAACCGGGACAGGGTACGAGCAGTACTTC. It translates to CASSQTTGTGYEQYF.

The J gene is TRBJ1-4, the V gene TRBV30; 8 bases are shared with TRBD1. The CDR3 sequence is 14 residues long. The germline V gene encodes CDR1 GTSNPN and CDR2 SVGIG (reference sequence). V lost 7 bases and J lost 3; bases outside the gene matches: 7. The CDR3 DNA reads TGTGCCTTGGGACAGGCGTCGGCTAATGAAAAACTGTTTTTT. Residues: CALGQASANEKLFF.

The chain carries TRBV7-2 and TRBJ2-7, with 14 positions matching TRBD2. This CDR3 is 16 amino acids long. After removal of 5 bases from V and 7 bases from J, the junction contained 10 bases not matched to a gene. Germline V CDR1 and CDR2: SGHTA, FQGNSA. The CDR3 nucleotides read TGTGCCAGCAGCGCCCCGGGACTAGCGGGAGTTGGAGAGCAGTACTTC. Its protein product is CASSAPGLAGVGEQYF.

This chain joins TRBV2 and TRBJ2-7, with 11 positions matching TRBD1. The CDR3 has 18 residues. Germline CDR1 SNHLY, CDR2 FYNNEI. J lost 3 bases, V lost 6 bases, and 16 bases had no gene match. The CDR3 loop is CASSNPGTGGSPLYEQYF. CDR3 nucleotide sequence: TGTGCCAGCAGCAACCCCGGGACAGGGGGTAGTCCTCTCTACGAGCAGTACTTC.